This is a list of T cell receptor beta chains from one sample in a study of T cell responses to AZD1222 COVID-19 vaccine. The table came from immunoSEQ multiplex PCR; TCRdb's copy has only in-frame clones and leaves some out. The sample records roughly 200,000 clones, 80% to 95% being singletons. Sequencing was performed on peripheral blood, taken on day 0 of AZD1222 vaccination. The receptors come from an adult in good health. Each CDR3 is given without its conserved first and last residue.

J | V | CDR3
TRBJ1-2 | TRBV4-1 | ASSQVDRSNYGYT
TRBJ1-1 | TRBV5-1 | ASSFEGNTEAF
TRBJ2-7 | TRBV5-1 | ASSFEGVDEQY
TRBJ1-4 | TRBV5-5 | ASSSGTATNEKLF
TRBJ1-2 | TRBV28 | ASREDRGYGYT
TRBJ1-1 | TRBV7-9 | ASSLADRGWTEAF
TRBJ2-1 | TRBV5-1 | ASNIADSYNEQF
TRBJ1-1 | TRBV6-5 | ASRTQVNTEAF
TRBJ2-3 | TRBV14 | ASSPYRVFMY
TRBJ2-7 | TRBV11-2 | ASSLARGGRFEQY
TRBJ1-3 | TRBV29-1 | SVSGRFGNTIY
TRBJ1-2 | TRBV9 | ASSVDGHGYT
TRBJ1-4 | TRBV7-9 | ASSLGAGRGEKLF
TRBJ1-1 | TRBV6-5 | ASSPRGRKPVKAF
TRBJ1-1 | TRBV20-1 | SASPGSGLMNTEAF
TRBJ2-6 | TRBV9 | ASSPTPGAGANVLT
TRBJ1-1 | TRBV6-6 | ASSGRTGGEENRAF
TRBJ1-1 | TRBV4-3 | ASSGQRNTEAF
TRBJ2-2 | TRBV27 | AGLNTGELF
TRBJ1-1 | TRBV27 | ASSPKEAF
TRBJ1-1 | TRBV5-1 | ASSFDSGNTEAF
TRBJ2-7 | TRBV5-1 | ASSSRTGSSYEQY
TRBJ2-7 | TRBV5-1 | ASSLDGTGEVEQY
TRBJ1-4 | TRBV2 | ASREGGWSNEKLF
TRBJ2-5 | TRBV25-1 | ASSEDRDYQETQY
TRBJ1-2 | TRBV27 | ASSRLSKGGYT
TRBJ1-1 | TRBV28 | ASSPTGTVNTEAF
TRBJ1-2 | TRBV3-1/TRBV3-2 | ASSRATGVVDYGYT
TRBJ1-1 | TRBV2 | ASSVRGRTEAF
TRBJ2-1 | TRBV24-1 | ATSDLRSGLAGGPNDEQF
TRBJ2-7 | TRBV3-1/TRBV3-2 | ASSQGRIEQY
TRBJ2-7 | TRBV18 | ASSRGAGSSSYEQY
TRBJ2-3 | TRBV5-1 | ASSLFRDTSTDTQY
TRBJ1-1 | TRBV5-1 | ASSLQADMNTEAF
TRBJ1-2 | TRBV6-1 | ASSDRGHTNRLYGYT
TRBJ2-3 | TRBV2 | ASSLGTGTTDTQY
TRBJ2-2 | TRBV10-3 | AISAGRTNTGELF
TRBJ1-5 | TRBV20-1 | SASWARGNQPQH
TRBJ2-3 | TRBV7-9 | ASSRLRGNTDTQY
TRBJ2-1 | TRBV7-2 | ASSLALEAEQF
TRBJ1-5 | TRBV10-3 | AISEGGNQPQH
TRBJ1-2 | TRBV6-2/TRBV6-3 | ASSSSIGTGFT